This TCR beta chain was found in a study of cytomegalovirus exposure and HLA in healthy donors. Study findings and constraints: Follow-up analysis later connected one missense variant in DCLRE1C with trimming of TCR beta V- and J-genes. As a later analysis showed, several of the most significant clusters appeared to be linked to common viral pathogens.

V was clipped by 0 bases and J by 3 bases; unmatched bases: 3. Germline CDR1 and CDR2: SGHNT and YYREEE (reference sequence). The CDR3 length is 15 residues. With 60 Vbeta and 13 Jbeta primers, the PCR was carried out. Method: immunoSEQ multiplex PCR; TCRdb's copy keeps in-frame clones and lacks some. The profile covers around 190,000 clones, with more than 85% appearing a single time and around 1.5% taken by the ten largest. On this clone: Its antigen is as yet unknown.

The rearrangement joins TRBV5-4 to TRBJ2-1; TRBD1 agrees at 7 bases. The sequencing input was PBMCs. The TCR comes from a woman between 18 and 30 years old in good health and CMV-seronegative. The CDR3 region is CASSLAQGNYNEQFF. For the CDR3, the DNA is TGTGCCAGCAGCTTGGCACAGGGGAACTACAATGAGCAGTTCTTC. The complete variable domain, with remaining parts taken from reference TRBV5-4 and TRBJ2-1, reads ETGVTQSPTHLIKTRGQQVTLRCSSQSGHNTVSWYQQALGQGPQFIFQYYREEENGRGNFPPRFSGLQFPNYSSELNVNALELDDSALYLCASSLAQGNYNEQFFGPGTRLTVL.